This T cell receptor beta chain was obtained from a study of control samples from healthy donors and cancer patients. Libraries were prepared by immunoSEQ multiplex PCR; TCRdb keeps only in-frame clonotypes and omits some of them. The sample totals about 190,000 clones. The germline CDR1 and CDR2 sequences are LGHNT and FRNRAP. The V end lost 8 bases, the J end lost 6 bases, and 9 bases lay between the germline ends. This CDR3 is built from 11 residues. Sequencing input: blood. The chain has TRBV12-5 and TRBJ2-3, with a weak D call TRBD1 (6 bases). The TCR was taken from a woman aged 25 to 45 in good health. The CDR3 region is CASYQGDTQYF. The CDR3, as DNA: TGTGCTAGTTATCAGGGGGATACGCAGTATTTT.